This is a list of T cell receptor beta chains from one sample in a study of CD8 T cells in ankylosing spondylitis. TCRdb re-derived calls from the 5' RACE reads in MiXCR, one entry per CDR3 protein. This sample yields about 240,000 distinct CDR3 sequences, of which about 10% are seen a single time; under 7% belongs to the top ten. Sequenced: blood, either unsorted or a sorted T cell fraction (not recorded which). The receptors were gathered from a male donor with ankylosing spondylitis or in good health (not recorded which). CDR3s include the opening cysteine and the closing phenylalanine or tryptophan. The D gene is left open where the match is weak. The size entry is marked missing in some rows and otherwise reads once, few, many or a size class.

clone_size: few; j_call: TRBJ2-5; v_call: TRBV20-1; d_call: TRBD2; cdr3_aa: CSARMEGREWETQYF; cdr3_nt: TGCAGTGCTAGGATGGAGGGGAGGGAGTGGGAGACCCAGTACTTC
clone_size: many; j_call: TRBJ1-2; v_call: TRBV7-9; d_call: TRBD1; cdr3_aa: CASSLTGADGYTF; cdr3_nt: TGTGCCAGCAGCTTGACAGGGGCGGATGGCTACACCTTC
clone_size: many; j_call: TRBJ2-1; v_call: TRBV12-3/TRBV12-4; d_call: TRBD2; cdr3_aa: CASSFFPSGTYNEQFF; cdr3_nt: TGTGCCAGCAGTTTCTTCCCTAGCGGGACCTACAATGAGCAGTTCTTC
clone_size: few; j_call: TRBJ2-1; v_call: TRBV3-1; d_call: .; cdr3_aa: CASSQVPWAYEQFF; cdr3_nt: TGTGCCAGCAGCCAAGTCCCCTGGGCCTATGAGCAGTTCTTC
clone_size: .; j_call: TRBJ1-2; v_call: TRBV27; d_call: .; cdr3_aa: CASSLSGGLSYGYTF; cdr3_nt: TGTGCCAGCAGTTTATCTGGGGGACTTAGCTATGGCTACACCTTC
clone_size: few; j_call: TRBJ2-1; v_call: TRBV5-1; d_call: TRBD2; cdr3_aa: CASSSFPGLEDNEQFF; cdr3_nt: TGCGCCAGCAGCTCCTTTCCGGGACTAGAGGACAATGAGCAGTTCTTC
clone_size: few; j_call: TRBJ1-4; v_call: TRBV28; d_call: TRBD1; cdr3_aa: CASSSPGTGPEKLFF; cdr3_nt: TGTGCCAGCAGTTCACCGGGGACAGGGCCCGAAAAACTGTTTTTT
clone_size: many; j_call: TRBJ1-2; v_call: TRBV5-1; d_call: .; cdr3_aa: CASSLAGTRDYGYTF; cdr3_nt: TGCGCCAGCAGCTTGGCGGGGACCCGGGACTATGGCTACACCTTC
clone_size: .; j_call: TRBJ1-2; v_call: TRBV10-3; d_call: .; cdr3_aa: CAISESPGDYGYTF; cdr3_nt: TGTGCCATCAGTGAGTCTCCAGGGGACTATGGCTACACCTTC
clone_size: .; j_call: TRBJ2-5; v_call: TRBV10-3; d_call: .; cdr3_aa: CAISGEAFQETQYF; cdr3_nt: TGTGCCATCAGTGGGGAGGCGTTTCAAGAGACCCAGTACTTC
clone_size: many; j_call: TRBJ1-1; v_call: TRBV15; d_call: .; cdr3_aa: CATSRSAEAFF; cdr3_nt: TGTGCCACCAGCAGATCGGCTGAAGCTTTCTTT
clone_size: many; j_call: TRBJ2-4; v_call: TRBV5-1; d_call: .; cdr3_aa: CASSLQGTTAKNIQYF; cdr3_nt: TGCGCCAGCAGCTTACAGGGAACAACAGCCAAAAACATTCAGTACTTC
clone_size: many; j_call: TRBJ2-1; v_call: TRBV7-6; d_call: .; cdr3_aa: CASSLVEYNEQFF; cdr3_nt: TGTGCCAGCAGCTTAGTCGAGTACAATGAGCAGTTCTTC
clone_size: few; j_call: TRBJ2-7; v_call: TRBV12-3/TRBV12-4; d_call: .; cdr3_aa: CASSFRRFTYEQYF; cdr3_nt: TGTGCCAGCAGTTTCCGACGGTTCACCTACGAGCAGTACTTC
clone_size: many; j_call: TRBJ2-1; v_call: TRBV6-1; d_call: .; cdr3_aa: CASSEDPRYNEQFF; cdr3_nt: TGTGCCAGCAGTGAAGACCCTAGATACAATGAGCAGTTCTTC
clone_size: many; j_call: TRBJ2-5; v_call: TRBV12-3/TRBV12-4; d_call: .; cdr3_aa: CASTLEDGWETQYF; cdr3_nt: TGTGCCAGCACCCTAGAAGACGGATGGGAGACCCAGTACTTC
clone_size: many; j_call: TRBJ2-3; v_call: TRBV4-1; d_call: TRBD1; cdr3_aa: CASSQYPSGTGGWTDTQYF; cdr3_nt: TGCGCCAGCAGCCAATACCCATCCGGGACAGGGGGTTGGACAGATACGCAGTATTTT
clone_size: many; j_call: TRBJ2-1; v_call: TRBV6-1; d_call: .; cdr3_aa: CASREGTASYNEQFF; cdr3_nt: TGTGCCAGCAGGGAGGGGACAGCCTCTTACAATGAGCAGTTCTTC
clone_size: .; j_call: TRBJ2-1; v_call: TRBV5-1; d_call: .; cdr3_aa: CASSLRQDYNEQFF; cdr3_nt: TGCGCCAGCAGCTTGAGACAGGACTACAATGAGCAGTTCTTC
clone_size: few; j_call: TRBJ1-5; v_call: TRBV5-5; d_call: .; cdr3_aa: CASSLAQNSFQPQHF; cdr3_nt: TGTGCCAGCAGCTTGGCCCAAAACAGCTTTCAGCCCCAGCATTTT
clone_size: many; j_call: TRBJ1-2; v_call: TRBV20-1; d_call: TRBD1; cdr3_aa: CSASRDRARGANYGYTF; cdr3_nt: TGCAGTGCTAGTAGGGACAGGGCGAGGGGGGCAAACTATGGCTACACCTTC
clone_size: .; j_call: TRBJ2-5; v_call: TRBV15; d_call: .; cdr3_aa: CATSSRLKLETQYF; cdr3_nt: TGTGCCACCAGCTCAAGACTGAAGCTGGAGACCCAGTACTTC
clone_size: many; j_call: TRBJ2-5; v_call: TRBV20-1; d_call: .; cdr3_aa: CSARDGGQETQYF; cdr3_nt: TGCAGTGCTAGAGATGGTGGGCAAGAGACCCAGTACTTC
clone_size: .; j_call: TRBJ2-7; v_call: TRBV28; d_call: .; cdr3_aa: CASSLKGLWDSYEQYF; cdr3_nt: TGTGCCAGCAGTTTAAAGGGGTTGTGGGATTCCTACGAGCAGTACTTC
clone_size: few; j_call: TRBJ2-7; v_call: TRBV5-1; d_call: TRBD1; cdr3_aa: CASTGGQGAPYEQYF; cdr3_nt: TGCGCCAGCACTGGTGGACAGGGGGCGCCGTACGAGCAGTACTTC
clone_size: .; j_call: TRBJ2-2; v_call: TRBV7-8; d_call: .; cdr3_aa: CASSLARARYTGELLF; cdr3_nt: TGTGCCAGCAGCTTAGCGCGGGCTAGATACACCGGGGAGCTGCTTTTT
clone_size: many; j_call: TRBJ1-3; v_call: TRBV30; d_call: .; cdr3_aa: CAWSPDLSGNTIYF; cdr3_nt: TGTGCCTGGAGTCCGGATCTCTCTGGAAACACCATATATTTT
clone_size: many; j_call: TRBJ2-1; v_call: TRBV5-1; d_call: TRBD1; cdr3_aa: CASSRGTGAGNEQFF; cdr3_nt: TGCGCCAGCAGCCGCGGGACAGGGGCTGGAAATGAGCAGTTCTTC
clone_size: .; j_call: TRBJ2-6; v_call: TRBV6-2/TRBV6-3; d_call: TRBD2; cdr3_aa: CASSYGLAGESGANVLTF; cdr3_nt: TGTGCCAGCAGTTACGGCTTAGCGGGGGAATCTGGGGCCAACGTCCTGACTTTC
clone_size: many; j_call: TRBJ1-5; v_call: TRBV5-5; d_call: TRBD1; cdr3_aa: CASSLFVGGMGQPQHF; cdr3_nt: TGTGCCAGCAGCTTATTTGTAGGGGGCATGGGTCAGCCCCAGCATTTT
clone_size: few; j_call: TRBJ1-2; v_call: TRBV19; d_call: .; cdr3_aa: CASNLGTDYGYTF; cdr3_nt: TGTGCCAGTAATCTAGGGACGGACTATGGCTACACCTTC
clone_size: .; j_call: TRBJ2-7; v_call: TRBV7-9; d_call: .; cdr3_aa: CASSLASHEQYF; cdr3_nt: TGTGCCAGCAGCTTAGCTTCCCACGAGCAGTACTTC
clone_size: many; j_call: TRBJ1-2; v_call: TRBV20-1; d_call: TRBD1; cdr3_aa: CSARGQGLSGYTF; cdr3_nt: TGCAGTGCTCGCGGACAGGGTCTCTCTGGCTACACCTTC
clone_size: many; j_call: TRBJ1-1; v_call: TRBV29-1; d_call: .; cdr3_aa: CSVDVGRDTEAFF; cdr3_nt: TGCAGCGTTGACGTAGGAAGGGACACTGAAGCTTTCTTT
clone_size: many; j_call: TRBJ2-1; v_call: TRBV10-3; d_call: .; cdr3_aa: CAISDCLPPLQFF; cdr3_nt: TGTGCCATCAGTGATTGCTTGCCGCCGTTGCAGTTCTTC
clone_size: many; j_call: TRBJ1-2; v_call: TRBV20-1; d_call: .; cdr3_aa: CSASLSPQGYYGYTF; cdr3_nt: TGCAGTGCTTCCCTCTCCCCACAGGGATATTATGGCTACACCTTC
clone_size: many; j_call: TRBJ2-1; v_call: TRBV20-1; d_call: .; cdr3_aa: CSAKRVSHEQFF; cdr3_nt: TGCAGTGCTAAGAGGGTTAGCCATGAGCAGTTCTTC